This T cell receptor (beta chain) was recorded in a study of beta chain features in type 1 diabetes. Findings of the study overall: Among patients, naive, central memory and Treg TCRB repertoires appeared more similar than among healthy donors. In every one of the four CD4+ subsets, TCRB CDR3s were moderately but significantly shorter in Type 1 diabetes patients.

This clone was recorded many times. Its specificity is not known. Investigators reverse transcribed all isolated RNA, so they sequenced expressed TCRB transcripts. Sequencing used immunoSEQ multiplex PCR; TCRdb keeps in-frame clones, though not all of them. The table has 300,000 to 350,000 clones, 6.5% to 10% seen once. This CDR3 has 11 amino acids. The V end lost 10 bases, the J end lost 7 bases, and 10 bases lay between the germline ends. CDR1 LNHDA and CDR2 SQIVND come from the germline V gene (reference sequence). The material sequenced was central memory CD4+ T cells from blood. The source of this sequence is a woman between 18 and 30 years old in good health. The V and J genes are TRBV19 and TRBJ2-2, with unresolved D. CDR3 protein: CATLSGGELFF. The CDR3 DNA is TGTGCCACCCTTTCCGGCGGGGAGCTGTTTTTT.